The present T cell receptor (beta chain) was sequenced within a study of blood T cell repertoires in COVID-19. Germline values: CDR1 DFQATT, CDR2 SNEGSKA (reference sequence). Trimming shortened V by 3 bases and J by 6 bases, and 12 bases separated the two germline ends. This CDR3 is built from 12 residues. Assay used: immunoSEQ multiplex PCR; TCRdb lists only in-frame clones, some missing. The data hold 150,000 to 200,000 clones, with about 86% observed a single time. V gene TRBV20-1 combines with J gene TRBJ2-7, with D possibly matching TRBD2 (5 bases). Input material: peripheral blood. This TCR derives from a woman of 80 years or more with acute or convalescent COVID-19. The CDR3 sequence is CSASGGFIEQYF. The CDR3 coding sequence is TGCAGTGCTAGTGGCGGGTTTATCGAGCAGTACTTC.